The T cell receptor (beta chain) described here comes from a study of T cells in Graves' hyperthyroidism and ophthalmopathy. The CDR3 totals 14 residues. V lost 1 base and J lost 8, with 9 bases in between. Germline V CDR1 and CDR2: MDHEN, SYDVKM. Amplification of TCR beta CDR3 regions was performed using RNA transcripts as template. HTBI primers were employed in a first-round RT-PCR of the TCR CDR3. TCRdb re-analysed the multiplex PCR reads in MiXCR, keeping a single row per CDR3 protein. The table lists 300,000 to 450,000 distinct CDR3 sequences, around 14% of them singletons, with approximately 10% in the top ten. Ten or more counts support this clonotype.

The source material was blood. The TCR comes from a woman in her fifties or sixties with Graves' hyperthyroidism. The V call is TRBV28, the J call TRBJ1-6; D ambiguous. The CDR3 nucleotides read TGTGCCAGCAGTTTATTACGGGTTGATTCACCCCTCCACTTT. Its translation is CASSLLRVDSPLHF.